The 14 T cell receptor beta chains in this list originate from one sample, sequenced in a study of early T cells in non-severe SARS-CoV-2 infection. TCRdb reprocessed the 5' RACE reads via MiXCR and lists one record per CDR3 protein. The sample carries about 110,000 distinct CDR3 sequences, 11% recorded once. The sequenced sample consisted of whole blood. These receptors all come from an adult who was a healthcare worker with PCR-confirmed SARS-CoV-2 infection or an uninfected control (not recorded which).

This clonotype was detected only a few times. The chain carries TRBV27 and TRBJ2-1; 8 bases line up with TRBD2. CDR1 is MNHEY, CDR2 SMNVEV, per germline (reference sequence). The junction had 21 bases not matched to a gene; V was cut back by 4 bases and J by 10 bases. This CDR3 contains 18 residues. The CDR3 protein is CASSSSPGLVGHPGEQFF. The CDR3 coding sequence is TGTGCCAGCAGTTCGTCGCCGGGACTAGTAGGTCATCCTGGGGAGCAGTTCTTC.

The rearrangement links TRBV3-1 to TRBJ2-1; D gene unclear. The length of the CDR3 is 12 residues. The V and J ends lost 2 bases and 7 bases respectively, with 6 bases between them. CDR1 and CDR2 (germline): LGHDT, YNNKEL (reference sequence). The CDR3 is CASSQLRNEQFF. Written as DNA, the CDR3 is TGTGCCAGCAGCCAACTCCGTAATGAGCAGTTCTTC.

This clonotype was seen just once. The V gene is TRBV28, the J gene TRBJ2-7; TRBD2 matches at 7 bases. The ends lost 6 bases at V and 5 bases at J; junction bases unmatched: 7. The CDR3 length is 13 residues. Germline CDR1 reads MDHEN; CDR2 reads SYDVKM. The CDR3 region has the DNA TGTGCCAGCAGCCCAAGCGGGACCCACGAGCAGTACTTC. It is translated as CASSPSGTHEQYF.

V usage is TRBV7-9 and J usage is TRBJ1-1; D uncertain. There are 13 residues in the CDR3. Trimming pared 7 bases from V and 1 base from J, leaving 10 bases between. The germline gives CDR1 SEHNR, CDR2 FQNEAQ (reference sequence). In nucleotides, the CDR3 is TGTGCCAGCATCAAAAACACGAACACTGAAGCTTTCTTT. This gives the protein CASIKNTNTEAFF.

This clonotype was detected ten times or more. V and J are TRBV10-3 and TRBJ2-7; weak D call: TRBD2 (5 bases). Trimming shortened V by 6 bases and J by 0 bases, and 15 bases separated the two germline ends. Looked up from germline, CDR1 is ENHRY and CDR2 is SYGVKD. CDR3 length: 15 residues. This chain's CDR3 is CAISLEAGSSYEQYF. The CDR3 DNA reads as TGTGCCATCAGCCTAGAGGCGGGTAGCTCCTACGAGCAGTACTTC.

This clonotype was counted between two and nine times. This chain joins TRBV6-1 and TRBJ1-3; the match to TRBD1 covers 7 bases. The CDR3 covers 15 residues. With 7 bases clipped from V and 0 bases from J, the junction kept 6 bases outside the gene matches. Looked up from germline, CDR1 is MNHNS and CDR2 is SASEGT. The CDR3 region is CASIEGATSGNTIYF. In DNA form, the CDR3 reads TGTGCCAGCATAGAGGGGGCGACCTCTGGAAACACCATATATTTT.

This clonotype showed up just a few times. CDR3 in amino acids: CASSLRRGYNEQFF. CDR3 nucleotide sequence: TGTGCCAGCAGCTTACGGCGGGGCTACAATGAGCAGTTCTTC. The chain combines TRBV11-3 with TRBJ2-1, with D perhaps TRBD2 (6 bases). Trimming removed 2 bases from V and 3 bases from J, with 8 bases in between. Germline V gives CDR1 SGHNT, CDR2 YENEEA. The CDR3 is made up of 14 amino acids.

The table lists this clonotype with many counts. The V and J genes are TRBV5-1 and TRBJ2-1, with 10 bases that match TRBD1. Germline assignment: CDR1 SGHRS and CDR2 YFSETQ. This CDR3 is built from 13 residues. With 3 bases clipped from V and 8 bases from J, the junction kept 2 bases outside the gene matches. CDR3 bases: TGCGCCAGCAGCTCCGGGACAGGGGATGAGCAGTTCTTC. It translates to CASSSGTGDEQFF.

Here the CDR3 DNA reads TGTGCCAGCAGTCGACGGGCCGATCAGCCCCAGCATTTT. Its translation: CASSRRADQPQHF. V gene TRBV12-3 or TRBV12-4 combines with J gene TRBJ1-5; D remains unclear. V shed 5 bases and J shed 5 bases, with 10 bases lying between them. This CDR3 has 13 amino acids.

The chain carries TRBV7-2 and TRBJ2-4; unclear D gene. The CDR3 has 16 amino acids. The ends were cut back, 3 bases at V and 0 bases at J, with 12 bases in the middle. Germline V CDR1 and CDR2: SGHTA, FQGNSA. CDR3 loop: CASSFVLDLAKNIQYF. Written as DNA, the CDR3 is TGTGCCAGCAGCTTCGTCCTTGACCTAGCCAAAAACATTCAGTACTTC.

V is TRBV28 and J is TRBJ2-1; TRBD2 matches at 11 bases. The CDR3 sequence is 19 residues long. Germline V gives CDR1 MDHEN, CDR2 SYDVKM. Germline trimming cut 4 bases from V and 8 bases from J; bases unmatched to any gene: 19. CDR3 amino acids: CASSWEPGLAVRLSYEQFF. Here the CDR3 DNA reads TGTGCCAGCAGTTGGGAACCGGGACTAGCGGTACGCTTAAGTTATGAGCAGTTCTTC.

This clonotype occurred many times. The chain combines TRBV11-2 with TRBJ2-7; D is possibly TRBD1 or TRBD2 (5 bases each). V was clipped by 2 bases and J by 2 bases, with 10 bases between them. In germline, CDR1 is SGHAT, CDR2 FQNNGV. This CDR3 comprises 14 residues. The CDR3 coding sequence is TGTGCCAGCAGCTTAAGGGACGCCGCCTACGAGCAGTACTTC. Protein product: CASSLRDAAYEQYF.

In its sample, this clonotype was seen many times. The rearrangement uses TRBV6-1 and TRBJ2-1, with 7 bases lining up with TRBD2. There are 11 residues in the CDR3. Germline assignment: CDR1 MNHNS and CDR2 SASEGT. The V gene end was trimmed by 6 bases and the J gene end by 10 bases; junction bases not matched to a gene: 3. CDR3 DNA: TGTGCCAGCAGGACTAGCTTGGAGCAGTTCTTC. It yields the protein CASRTSLEQFF.

Note on this clonotype: Being one base from a much bigger clone, this may be a read error. This chain joins TRBV7-3 and TRBJ2-1; tentatively, D is TRBD2 (5 bases). This CDR3 has 12 amino acids. Germline V gives CDR1 SGHTA, CDR2 FQGTGA. This CDR3 reads CAISPSGNEQFF. In DNA form, the CDR3 reads TGTGCCATCAGCCCTTCGGGGAATGAGCAGTTCTTC.